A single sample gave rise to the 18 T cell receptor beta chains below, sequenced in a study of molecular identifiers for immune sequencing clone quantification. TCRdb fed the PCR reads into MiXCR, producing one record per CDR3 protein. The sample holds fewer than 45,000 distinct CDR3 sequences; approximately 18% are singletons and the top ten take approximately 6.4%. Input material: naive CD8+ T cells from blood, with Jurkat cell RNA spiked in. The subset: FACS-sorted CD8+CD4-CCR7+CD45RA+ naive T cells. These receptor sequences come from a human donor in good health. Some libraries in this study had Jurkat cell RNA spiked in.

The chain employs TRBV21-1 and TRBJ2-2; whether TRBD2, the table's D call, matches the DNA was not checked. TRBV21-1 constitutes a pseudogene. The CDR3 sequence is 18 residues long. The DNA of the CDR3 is TGTGCCAGCAGCGACCGACTGGCTAGCGGAACGAACACCGGGGAGCTGTTTTTT. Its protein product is CASSDRLASGTNTGELFF.

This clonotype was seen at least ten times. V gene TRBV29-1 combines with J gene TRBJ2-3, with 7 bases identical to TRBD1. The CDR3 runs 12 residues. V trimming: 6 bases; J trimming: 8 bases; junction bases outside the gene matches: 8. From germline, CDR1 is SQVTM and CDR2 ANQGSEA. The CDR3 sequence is CSVRQGLVTQYF. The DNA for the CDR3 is TGCAGCGTCCGACAGGGTCTAGTTACGCAGTATTTT.

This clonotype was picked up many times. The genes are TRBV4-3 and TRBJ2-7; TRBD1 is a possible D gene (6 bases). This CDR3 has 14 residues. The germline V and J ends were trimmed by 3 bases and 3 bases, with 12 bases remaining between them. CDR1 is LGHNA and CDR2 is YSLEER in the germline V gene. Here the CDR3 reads CASSQDVGGYEQYF. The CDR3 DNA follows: TGCGCCAGCAGCCAGGACGTAGGGGGCTACGAGCAGTACTTC.

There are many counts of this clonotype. CDR3 in DNA: TGTGCCAGCAGCTTAGGGGTCGGCGGCACCGGGGAGCTGTTTTTT. As protein: CASSLGVGGTGELFF. The genes are TRBV7-2 and TRBJ2-2; no clear D. The V and J ends lost 1 base and 4 bases respectively, with 10 bases between them. CDR1 SGHTA and CDR2 FQGNSA come from the germline V gene. CDR3 length equals 15 residues.

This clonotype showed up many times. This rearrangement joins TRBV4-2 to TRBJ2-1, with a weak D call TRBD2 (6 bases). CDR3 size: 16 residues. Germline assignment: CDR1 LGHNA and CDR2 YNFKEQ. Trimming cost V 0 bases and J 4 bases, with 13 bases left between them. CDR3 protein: CASSQDWGRRYNEQFF. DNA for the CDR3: TGTGCCAGCAGCCAAGATTGGGGGAGGAGGTACAATGAGCAGTTCTTC.

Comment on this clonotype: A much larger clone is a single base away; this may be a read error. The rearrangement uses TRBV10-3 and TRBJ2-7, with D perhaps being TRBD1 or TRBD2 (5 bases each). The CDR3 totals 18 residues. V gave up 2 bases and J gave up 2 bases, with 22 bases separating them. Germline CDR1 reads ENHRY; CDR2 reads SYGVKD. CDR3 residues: CAISERPPGPQATYEQYF. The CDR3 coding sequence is TGTGCCATCAGTGAGCGACCGCCGGGACCCCAGGCCACCTACGAGCAGTACTTC.

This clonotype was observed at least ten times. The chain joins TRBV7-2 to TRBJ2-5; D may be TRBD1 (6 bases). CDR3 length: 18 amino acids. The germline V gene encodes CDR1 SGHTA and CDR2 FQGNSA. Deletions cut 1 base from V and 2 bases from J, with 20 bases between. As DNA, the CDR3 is TGTGCCAGCAGCTTAGGGGTGCGTTGGGGGCGGAAACAAGAGACCCAGTACTTC. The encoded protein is CASSLGVRWGRKQETQYF.

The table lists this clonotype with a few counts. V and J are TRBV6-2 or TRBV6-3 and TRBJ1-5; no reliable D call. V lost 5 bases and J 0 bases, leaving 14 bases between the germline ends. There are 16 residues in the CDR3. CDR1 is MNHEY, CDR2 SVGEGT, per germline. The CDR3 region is CASSPGVSYSNQPQHF. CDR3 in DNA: TGTGCCAGCAGTCCCGGTGTAAGCTATAGCAATCAGCCCCAGCATTTT.

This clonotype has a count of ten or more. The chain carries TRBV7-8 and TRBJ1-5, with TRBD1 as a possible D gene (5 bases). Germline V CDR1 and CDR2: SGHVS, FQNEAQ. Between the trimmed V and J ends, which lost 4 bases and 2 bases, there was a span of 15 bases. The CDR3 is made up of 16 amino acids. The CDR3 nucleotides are TGTGCCAGCAGCTCAAAACGGTCCAGGGGCAATCAGCCCCAGCATTTT. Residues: CASSSKRSRGNQPQHF.

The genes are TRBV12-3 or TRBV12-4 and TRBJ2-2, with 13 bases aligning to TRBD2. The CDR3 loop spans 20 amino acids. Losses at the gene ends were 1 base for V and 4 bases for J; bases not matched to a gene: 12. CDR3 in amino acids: CASSLELLAGGPGLTGELFF. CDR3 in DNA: TGTGCCAGCAGTTTAGAATTACTAGCGGGAGGGCCCGGGCTCACCGGGGAGCTGTTTTTT.

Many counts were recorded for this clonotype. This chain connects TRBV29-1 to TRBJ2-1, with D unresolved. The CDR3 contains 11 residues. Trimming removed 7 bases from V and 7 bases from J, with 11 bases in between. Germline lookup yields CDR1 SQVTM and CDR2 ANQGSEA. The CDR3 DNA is TGCAGCGCCCTATTTGGGAATGAGCAGTTCTTC. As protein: CSALFGNEQFF.

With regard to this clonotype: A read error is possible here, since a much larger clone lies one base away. CDR3 sequence (DNA): TGTGCCAGCAGCTTTAACGCGACCCCAGATACGCAGTATTTT. It codes for CASSFNATPDTQYF. The rearrangement uses TRBV7-2 and TRBJ2-3; D not certain. This CDR3 is built from 14 residues. Germline V CDR1 and CDR2: SGHTA, FQGNSA. V dropped 3 bases and J dropped 4 bases, with 11 bases sitting between them.

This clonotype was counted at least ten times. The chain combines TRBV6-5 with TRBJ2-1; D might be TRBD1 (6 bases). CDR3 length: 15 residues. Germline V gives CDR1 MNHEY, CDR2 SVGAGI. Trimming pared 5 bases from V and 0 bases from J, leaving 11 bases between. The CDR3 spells CASSNRDTSYNEQFF. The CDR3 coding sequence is TGTGCCAGCAGTAACCGGGACACCTCCTACAATGAGCAGTTCTTC.

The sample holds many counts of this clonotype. In DNA form, the CDR3 reads TGCAGCGTTGAAGATTGGGCAGCGAACAATGAGCAGTTCTTC. Residues: CSVEDWAANNEQFF. The chain carries TRBV29-1 and TRBJ2-1; D gene unclear. Germline CDR1 is SQVTM and CDR2 is ANQGSEA. The CDR3 sequence is 14 residues long. V lost 0 bases and J lost 5, with 11 bases in between.

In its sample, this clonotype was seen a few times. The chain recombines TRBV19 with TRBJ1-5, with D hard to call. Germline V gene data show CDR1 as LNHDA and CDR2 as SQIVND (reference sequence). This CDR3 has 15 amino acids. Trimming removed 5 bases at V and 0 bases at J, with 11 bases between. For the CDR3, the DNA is TGTGCCAGTAGTTGGACGAGGAATAGCAATCAGCCCCAGCATTTT. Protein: CASSWTRNSNQPQHF.

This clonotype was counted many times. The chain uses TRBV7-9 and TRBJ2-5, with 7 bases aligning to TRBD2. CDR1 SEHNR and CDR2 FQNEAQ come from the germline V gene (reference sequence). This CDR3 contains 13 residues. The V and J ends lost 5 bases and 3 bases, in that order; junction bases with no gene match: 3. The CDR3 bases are TGTGCCAGCAGCGAGGCGGGGGAAGAGACCCAGTACTTC. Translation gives CASSEAGEETQYF. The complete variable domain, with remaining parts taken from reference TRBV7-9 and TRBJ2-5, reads DTGVSQNPRHKITKRGQNVTFRCDPISEHNRLYWYRQTLGQGPEFLTYFQNEAQLEKSRLLSDRFSAERPKGSFSTLEIQRTEQGDSAMYLCASSEAGEETQYFGPGTRLLVL.

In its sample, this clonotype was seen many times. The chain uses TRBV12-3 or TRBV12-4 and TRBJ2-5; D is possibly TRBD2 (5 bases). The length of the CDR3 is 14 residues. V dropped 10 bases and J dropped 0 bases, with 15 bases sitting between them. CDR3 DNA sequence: TGTGCCACCCCGACGGAGGTCCACCAAGAGACCCAGTACTTC. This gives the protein CATPTEVHQETQYF.

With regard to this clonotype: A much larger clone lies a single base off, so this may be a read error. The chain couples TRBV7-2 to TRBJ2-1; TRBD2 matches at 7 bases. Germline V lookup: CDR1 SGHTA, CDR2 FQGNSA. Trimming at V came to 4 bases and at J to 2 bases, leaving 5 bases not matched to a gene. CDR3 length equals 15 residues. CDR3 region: CASSWGGRAYNEQFF. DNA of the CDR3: TGTGCCAGCAGCTGGGGCGGGAGAGCCTACAATGAGCAGTTCTTC.